Below, one T cell receptor (beta chain) is given with its context. As handled by the study authors: Quantification of nucleated cells was approximated via reference gene primer amplification. Measured with immunoSEQ multiplex PCR; TCRdb has only the in-frame clones, and not every one. V, J and clone size derive from that table, while D and trimming were established from the DNA sequence. The sample shows hundreds of thousands of clones, about 80% of them seen only once. The CDR3 has 15 amino acids. Germline V lookup: CDR1 LGHDT, CDR2 YNNKEL (reference sequence). V dropped 4 bases and J dropped 13; count of bases not matched to a gene: 18. The data belong to a study of blood T cell repertoires in COVID-19.

The rearrangement uses TRBV3-1 (or the pseudogene TRBV3-2) and TRBJ1-2; 7 positions match TRBD1. Sequencing used peripheral blood. The sequence derives from a woman older than 75 with acute or convalescent COVID-19. CDR3 coding DNA: TGTGCCAGCAGCCCCTCCCGACAGGGCCGACCCGCATCCACCTTC. Translated: CASSPSRQGRPASTF.